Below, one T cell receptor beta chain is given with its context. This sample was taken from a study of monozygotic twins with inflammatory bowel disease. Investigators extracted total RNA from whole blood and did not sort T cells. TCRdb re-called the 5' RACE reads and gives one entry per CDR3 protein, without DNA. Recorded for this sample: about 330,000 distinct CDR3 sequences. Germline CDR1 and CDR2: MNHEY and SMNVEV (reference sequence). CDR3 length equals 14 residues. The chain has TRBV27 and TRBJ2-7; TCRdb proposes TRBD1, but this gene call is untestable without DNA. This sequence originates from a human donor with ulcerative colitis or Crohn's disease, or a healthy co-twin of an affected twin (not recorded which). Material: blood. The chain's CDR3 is CASSLRRERNEQYF.